Reported below is one T cell receptor beta chain. This specimen includes other DNA sequences encoding the same CDR3. CDR3 length: 15 residues. Germline lookup yields CDR1 SGDLS and CDR2 YYNGEE. J lost 2 bases, V lost 2 bases, and 4 bases had no gene match. In the authors' methods: Amplification of reference gene primers provided the estimated nucleated cell counts. The assay was immunoSEQ multiplex PCR, and TCRdb's table has in-frame clones only and misses some. The V and J calls and the clone size are those of that table, but D and trimming were determined from the DNA. The profile shows about 300,000 clones, about 85% of them singletons. Everyone who took part was roughly 18 to 100 years old, and they came from about two dozen US areas. This entry comes from a study of blood T cell repertoires in COVID-19. Study overall: Acute and convalescent COVID-19 samples came from the United States, Italy and Spain.

The clonotype originates from a young woman who had been exposed to COVID-19. The chain has TRBV9 and TRBJ2-7, with 10 bases aligning to TRBD1. Sequenced: PBMCs or T cells enriched from blood (not recorded which). The CDR3 loop reads CASSVGQGEAYEQYF. DNA of the CDR3: TGTGCCAGCAGCGTTGGACAGGGGGAAGCCTACGAGCAGTACTTC.